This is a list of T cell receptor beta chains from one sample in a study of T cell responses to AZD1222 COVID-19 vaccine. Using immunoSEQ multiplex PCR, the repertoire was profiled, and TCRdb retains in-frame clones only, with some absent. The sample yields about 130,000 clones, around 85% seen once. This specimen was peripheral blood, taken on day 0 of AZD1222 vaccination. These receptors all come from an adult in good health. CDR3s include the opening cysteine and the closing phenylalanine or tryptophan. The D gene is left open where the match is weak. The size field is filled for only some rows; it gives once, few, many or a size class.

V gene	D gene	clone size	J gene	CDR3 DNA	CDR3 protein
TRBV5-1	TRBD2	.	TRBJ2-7	TGCGCCAGCAGCCCCGGACTAGCGGGAGACGAGCAGTACTTC	CASSPGLAGDEQYF
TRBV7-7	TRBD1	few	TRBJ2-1	TGTGCTAGCAGCTTAGGACAGGGAGGCTACAATGAGCAGTTCTTC	CASSLGQGGYNEQFF
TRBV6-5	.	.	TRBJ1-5	TGTGCCAGCAGTTACTCGGGGGGAGGAGGGCAGCCCCAGCATTTT	CASSYSGGGGQPQHF
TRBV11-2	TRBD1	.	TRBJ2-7	TGTGCCAGCAGCTTAAACAGGGGTGACTACTACGAGCAGTACTTC	CASSLNRGDYYEQYF
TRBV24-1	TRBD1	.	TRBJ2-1	TGTGCCACCAGTGATTCCCTTAGGGCAGGGGGTAGCTCCTACAATGAGCAGTTCTTC	CATSDSLRAGGSSYNEQFF
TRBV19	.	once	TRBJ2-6	TGTGCCAGTAGTATCAGGGGCTCCGGGGCCAACGTCCTGACTTTC	CASSIRGSGANVLTF
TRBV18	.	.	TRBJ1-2	TGTGCCAGCTCACCCTCTCGGGGTGGGGATGGCTACACCTTC	CASSPSRGGDGYTF
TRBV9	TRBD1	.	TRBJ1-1	TGTGCCAGCAGCGTGCAGGGGGGCACTGAAGCTTTCTTT	CASSVQGGTEAFF
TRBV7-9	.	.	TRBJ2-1	TGTGCCAGCAGCTTGCTAGCTCGGGATGAGCAGTTCTTC	CASSLLARDEQFF
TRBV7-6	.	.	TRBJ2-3	TGTGCCAGCAGCAACCCCCTGGTGGCCGTTACGCAGTATTTT	CASSNPLVAVTQYF
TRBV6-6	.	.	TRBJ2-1	TGTGCTACCGGAGGTGAGCAGTTCTTC	CATGGEQFF
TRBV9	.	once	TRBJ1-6	TGTGCCAGCAGCCCCGACACGTTCAGCTCCTATAATTCACCCCTCCACTTT	CASSPDTFSSYNSPLHF
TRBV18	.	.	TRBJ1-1	TGTGCCAGCTCACCTCTCGGTATGAACACTGAAGCTTTCTTT	CASSPLGMNTEAFF
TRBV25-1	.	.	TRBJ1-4	TGTGCCAGCAGTGAATGGGGGGCGAATGAAAAACTGTTTTTT	CASSEWGANEKLFF
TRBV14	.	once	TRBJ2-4	TGTGCCAGCAGCCAAGACCAGGCTAGCGCTAAAAACATTCAGTACTTC	CASSQDQASAKNIQYF
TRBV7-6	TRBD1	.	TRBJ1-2	TGTGCCAGCAGCCCAGGGGGTTATGGCTACACCTTC	CASSPGGYGYTF
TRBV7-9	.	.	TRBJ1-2	TGTGCCAGCAGCTTAGGGCTCTATGGCTACACCTTC	CASSLGLYGYTF
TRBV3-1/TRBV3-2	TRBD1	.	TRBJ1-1	TGTGCCAGCAGCCGAGGACAGGGGGCTTACACTGAAGCTTTCTTT	CASSRGQGAYTEAFF
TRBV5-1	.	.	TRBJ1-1	TGCGCCAGCAGCCGCCAACTAGACGGCACTGAAGCTTTCTTT	CASSRQLDGTEAFF
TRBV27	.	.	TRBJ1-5	TGTGCCAGCAGCCAAGCGGGGGCGCCTAATCAGCCCCAGCATTTT	CASSQAGAPNQPQHF
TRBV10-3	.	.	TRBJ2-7	TGTGCCATCAGTGATTCGACTTGGAGCTCCTACGAGCAGTACTTC	CAISDSTWSSYEQYF
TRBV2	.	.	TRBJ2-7	TGTGCCAGCAGTCCCCTGTACGAGCAGTACTTC	CASSPLYEQYF